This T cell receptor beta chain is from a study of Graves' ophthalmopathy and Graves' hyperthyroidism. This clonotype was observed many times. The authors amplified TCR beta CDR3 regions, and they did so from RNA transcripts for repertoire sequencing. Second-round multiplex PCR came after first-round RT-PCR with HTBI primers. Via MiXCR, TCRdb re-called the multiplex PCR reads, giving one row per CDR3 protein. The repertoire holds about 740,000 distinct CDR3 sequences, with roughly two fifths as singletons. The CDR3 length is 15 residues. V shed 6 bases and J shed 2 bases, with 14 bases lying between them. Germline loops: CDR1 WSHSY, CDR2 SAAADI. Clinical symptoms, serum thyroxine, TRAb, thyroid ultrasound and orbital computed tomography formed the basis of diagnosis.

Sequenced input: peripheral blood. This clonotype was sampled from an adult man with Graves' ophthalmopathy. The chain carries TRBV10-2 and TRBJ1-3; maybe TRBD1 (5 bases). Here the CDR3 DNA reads TGCGCCAGCAGCGAAACCAGGGTTCCTGGAAACACCATATATTTT. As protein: CASSETRVPGNTIYF.